The source of this T cell receptor beta chain is a study of blood T cell repertoires in COVID-19 (dated by TCRdb to the early 2020s). Study-wide context: Collaborator samples came from the United States, Italy and Spain and covered acute and convalescent phases of COVID-19. The prospective study material was composed of cDNA or gDNA derived from T cells, B-cell-depleted T cells, or PBMCs. The dataset comprised deeply sampled blood TCRbeta repertoires from subjects exposed to, actively infected with, or recovered from COVID-19. The repertoires were released in a freely available public database meant as a resource for research on the immune response to SARS-CoV-2. Samples were obtained from the ongoing ImmuneRACE study (first 160 participants) and from over 1,000 subjects provided by 6 global collaborators. Nearly every sample came with metadata listing a de-identified subject ID, COVID-19 status, age in years and sex. Where available, HLA class I and class II types were taken from metadata supplied by the sample provider and were not determined by assay-based typing.

Sequences SGHKS (CDR1) and YYEKEE (CDR2) are obtained from the germline V gene (reference sequence). Including cysteine and phenylalanine, the CDR3 has 14 amino acids. Only the CDR3 DNA is retained, 42 bases long and in frame from the first base. The collaborating institutions used their own protocols to collect whole blood in K2EDTA tubes. For TCRbeta analysis, collaborators shipped samples in one of three forms: frozen whole blood, isolated PBMCs, or DNA extracted from either of those sample types. Broad study findings and their caveats: The quantity of clinical and demographic metadata differed by source and by participant and was supplied without curation.

With regard to this clone: The clone's antigen remains unknown. A junction boundary mismatches the germline segment, possibly from a read error.

TCRbeta CDR3 regions were amplified from genomic DNA by means of the immunoSEQ Assay, a bias-controlled multiplex PCR. Per the original workflow: The number of nucleated cells in each sample was estimated by amplification of reference gene primers within the assay. Sequence reads were collapsed and filtered to measure the absolute abundance of every unique TCRbeta CDR3 rearrangement. For each sample, productive Simpson clonality was calculated as the square root of Simpson's diversity index across productive rearrangements. The source is immuneACCESS, and TCRdb retained only in-frame sequences with V and J called. Part of the clones is not carried over; for the studies checked, unresolved V genes explain less than half of this, and the remainder is unexplained. V and J calls and clone size are as listed in that table; D and trimming were resolved from the DNA. Here the sample has fewer than 130,000 clones; around 76% occur a single time. Together, the top ten hold less than 4% of the sample.

The receptor chain draws on TRBV5-5 and TRBJ1-4; the D gene cannot be resolved reliably. The TCR was taken from a woman older than 75 with acute or convalescent COVID-19. Sequenced: peripheral blood. Read as DNA, the sequence is TGTGCCAGCACCTTGGGAATGGGCGTTGAAAAACTGTTTTTT. It encodes CASTLGMGVEKLFF. Beyond the CDR3, the reference TRBV5-5 and TRBJ1-4 genes provide the residues; the full variable domain reads: DAGVTQSPTHLIKTRGQQVTLRCSPISGHKSVSWYQQVLGQGPQFIFQYYEKEERGRGNFPDRFSARQFPNYSSELNVNALLLGDSALYLCASTLGMGVEKLFFGSGTQLSVL.